These 20 T cell receptor beta chains share one sample of origin, sequenced in a study of T cell changes during pregnancy in multiple sclerosis. Profiled with immunoSEQ multiplex PCR; TCRdb holds only in-frame clones, not every one. The sample consists of over 100,000 clones, 92% of them appearing once. This sample comprised peripheral blood, obtained in the third trimester of pregnancy. These receptors all come from a female donor with multiple sclerosis, enrolled in a pregnancy study.

V and J are TRBV9 and TRBJ2-5; 7 nucleotides agree with TRBD2. Germline-derived CDR1 and CDR2 are SGDLS and YYNGEE. The CDR3 is made up of 15 amino acids. J lost 5 bases, V lost 1 base, and 8 bases had no gene match. Written as DNA, the CDR3 is TGTGCCAGCAGCGTATGGGGGGGGAGTTGGGAGACCCAGTACTTC. It specifies CASSVWGGSWETQYF.

The chain recombines TRBV6-1 with TRBJ1-5; 8 nucleotides line up with TRBD1. V trimming: 3 bases; J trimming: 3 bases; junction bases outside the gene matches: 7. Per the germline V gene, CDR1 is MNHNS and CDR2 is SASEGT. The CDR3 extends over 16 amino acids. In DNA form, the CDR3 reads TGTGCCAGCAGTGACCAGGGGGCGGTTTCCAATCAGCCCCAGCATTTT. Its protein product is CASSDQGAVSNQPQHF.

The chain carries TRBV5-5 and TRBJ2-2; the match to TRBD1 covers 12 bases. CDR1 SGHKS and CDR2 YYEKEE come from the germline V gene (reference sequence). J gave up 4 bases and V 1 base, and 2 bases lay outside the gene matches. The CDR3 runs to 16 residues. CDR3 in DNA: TGTGCCAGCAGCTTGAGGGACAGGGGGCGCACCGGGGAGCTGTTTTTT. Protein product: CASSLRDRGRTGELFF.

This chain joins TRBV2 and TRBJ1-2, with 12 bases aligning to TRBD1. The CDR3 is 15 residues long. Trimming removed 5 bases from V and 6 bases from J; junction bases left unmatched: 7. Germline values: CDR1 SNHLY, CDR2 FYNNEI. The CDR3 DNA sequence: TGTGCCAGCAGTTCCGGGACAGGGGGCCGGGATGGCTACACCTTC. This sequence encodes CASSSGTGGRDGYTF. Using reference TRBV2 and TRBJ1-2 for the parts outside the CDR3, the full variable domain is EPEVTQTPSHQVTQMGQEVILRCVPISNHLYFYWYRQILGQKVEFLVSFYNNEISEKSEIFDDQFSVERPDGSNFTLKIRSTKLEDSAMYFCASSSGTGGRDGYTFGSGTRLTVV.

The chain couples TRBV6-1 to TRBJ1-1; tentatively, D is TRBD1 (6 bases). V was clipped by 10 bases and J by 4 bases, with 13 bases between them. The germline V gene encodes CDR1 MNHNS and CDR2 SASEGT. This CDR3 comprises 12 residues. Written as DNA, the CDR3 is TGTGCCACCGAAGACAGGACCACTGAAGCTTTCTTT. Amino acid sequence: CATEDRTTEAFF.

V and J are TRBV9 and TRBJ2-7; tentatively, D is TRBD2 (6 bases). This CDR3 contains 14 residues. Germline CDR1 SGDLS, CDR2 YYNGEE. V lost 3 bases, J lost 0 bases, and 10 bases lay in between. The CDR3 is CASSATSLSYEQYF. Written as DNA, the CDR3 is TGTGCCAGCAGCGCGACTAGTCTCTCCTACGAGCAGTACTTC.

The CDR3 coding sequence is TGTGCCAGCAGAGCCGGGGGGGGGACGGCAAGCTCTGGGGCCAACGTCCTGACTTTC. It codes for CASRAGGGTASSGANVLTF. The gene calls are TRBV2 and TRBJ2-6; the match to TRBD2 covers 8 bases. CDR1 SNHLY and CDR2 FYNNEI come from the germline V gene. V shed 6 bases and J 0 bases; nucleotides not matched to a gene: 13. The CDR3 totals 19 residues.

The CDR3 sequence is CASSLEQGAPYEQYF. CDR3 sequence (DNA): TGTGCCAGCAGCTTAGAACAGGGCGCTCCGTACGAGCAGTACTTC. The chain carries TRBV11-2 and TRBJ2-7, with D maybe TRBD1 (6 bases). V gave up 0 bases and J gave up 4 bases, with 13 bases separating them. CDR3 length: 15 amino acids. Germline V lookup: CDR1 SGHAT, CDR2 FQNNGV.

The chain links TRBV5-1 to TRBJ2-3, with D perhaps matching TRBD2 (6 bases). This CDR3 region has 16 residues. Germline-derived CDR1 and CDR2 are SGHRS and YFSETQ. The germline V and J ends were trimmed by 5 bases and 0 bases, with 16 bases remaining between them. CDR3 amino acids: CASRPISGLSTDTQYF. CDR3 DNA sequence: TGCGCCAGCAGGCCAATATCCGGACTAAGCACAGATACGCAGTATTTT.

In DNA form, the CDR3 reads TGTGCCAGCAGCTCAGGGGGGATTGAAGCTTTCTTT. Its protein product is CASSSGGIEAFF. The gene calls are TRBV7-9 and TRBJ1-1; 7 bases agree with TRBD1. V gave up 4 bases and J gave up 7 bases; unmatched junction bases: 3. Germline V gene data show CDR1 as SEHNR and CDR2 as FQNEAQ (reference sequence). This CDR3 region has 12 residues.

The chain combines TRBV7-9 with TRBJ2-7, with D possibly being TRBD1 (6 bases). CDR1 is SEHNR and CDR2 is FQNEAQ in the germline V gene (reference sequence). The CDR3 contains 14 residues. The V end was cut by 1 base, the J end by 5 bases, with 12 bases between. CDR3 sequence: CASSLDRARNEQYF. The CDR3, as DNA: TGTGCCAGCAGCTTAGACAGGGCAAGGAACGAGCAGTACTTC.

The V gene is TRBV2, the J gene TRBJ2-7, with TRBD2 as a possible D gene (5 bases). CDR3 length: 16 amino acids. Germline loops: CDR1 SNHLY, CDR2 FYNNEI. Trimming took off 3 bases at V and 5 bases at J, with 20 bases between the two ends. As DNA, the CDR3 is TGTGCCAGCAGTGATCCCCATTCGAGGGCCACGAACGAGCAGTACTTC. This translates into CASSDPHSRATNEQYF.

The chain employs TRBV7-9 and TRBJ2-1, with TRBD1 identical over 9 bases. Germline loops: CDR1 SEHNR, CDR2 FQNEAQ (reference sequence). This CDR3 contains 15 residues. V trimming: 5 bases; J trimming: 5 bases; junction bases outside the gene matches: 7. CDR3 region: CASSPRTGAHNEQFF. The DNA of the CDR3 is TGTGCCAGCAGCCCCAGGACAGGGGCCCACAATGAGCAGTTCTTC.

The chain uses TRBV30 and TRBJ2-1; possibly TRBD2 for D (6 bases). Trimming took 6 bases from V and 4 from J, leaving 13 bases between them. The CDR3 is 13 residues long. Germline CDR1 and CDR2: GTSNPN and SVGIG (reference sequence). CDR3 region: CACYRDSYNEQFF. In nucleotides, the CDR3 is TGTGCCTGTTACCGGGACTCTTACAATGAGCAGTTCTTC.

The chain has TRBV19 and TRBJ2-1; 12 bases map to TRBD2. CDR1 and CDR2 (germline): LNHDA, SQIVND (reference sequence). CDR3 size: 16 residues. With V trimmed by 3 bases and J by 7 bases, 7 bases remained unmatched. The CDR3 bases are TGTGCCAGTAGTATTGGGTGGACTAGCGGGATGAATGAGCAGTTCTTC. Protein product: CASSIGWTSGMNEQFF.

The V and J genes are TRBV7-6 and TRBJ2-2; tentatively, D is TRBD1 (6 bases). The CDR3 spans 14 residues. The germline V gene has CDR1 SGHVS and CDR2 FNYEAQ. Trimming took off 2 bases at V and 5 bases at J, with 9 bases between the two ends. CDR3 protein: CASSLTGQTGELFF. In DNA form, the CDR3 reads TGTGCCAGCAGCTTAACAGGGCAGACCGGGGAGCTGTTTTTT.

J is TRBJ1-5 and V is TRBV28; 8 bases agree with TRBD1. The CDR3 is 17 residues long. V lost 6 bases to trimming and J lost 0 bases; unmatched junction nucleotides: 10. Germline CDR1 and CDR2: MDHEN and SYDVKM. For the CDR3, the DNA is TGTGCCAGCAGCCCCTGGGACAGGTTCTATAGCAATCAGCCCCAGCATTTT. It specifies CASSPWDRFYSNQPQHF.

This chain joins TRBV7-9 and TRBJ2-3; possibly TRBD1 for D (5 bases). V dropped 1 base and J dropped 1 base, with 9 bases sitting between them. This CDR3 spans 15 amino acids. Germline CDR1 reads SEHNR; CDR2 reads FQNEAQ (reference sequence). In DNA, the CDR3 is TGTGCCAGCAGCTTAGGGGTAGGGGGCACAGATACGCAGTATTTT. This codes for CASSLGVGGTDTQYF.

The J gene is TRBJ1-2, the V gene TRBV27; D may be TRBD1 (5 bases). Per germline, CDR1 MNHEY and CDR2 SMNVEV (reference sequence). The CDR3 length is 16 residues. V was shortened by 3 bases and J by 4 bases, with 18 bases between the two germline ends. CDR3 sequence (DNA): TGTGCCAGCAGTTTCTCCACCATTGGGGGGATCTATGGCTACACCTTC. Amino acid sequence: CASSFSTIGGIYGYTF.

V is TRBV28 and J is TRBJ2-7; 10 bases fit TRBD1. The CDR3 contains 17 residues. The V segment lost 3 bases and the J segment 0 bases; nucleotides outside the gene matches: 8. CDR1 and CDR2 (germline): MDHEN, SYDVKM. DNA for the CDR3: TGTGCCAGCAGTTTCGGGACAGGGGCTAATTGCTCCTACGAGCAGTACTTC. Protein product: CASSFGTGANCSYEQYF.